What follows is one T cell receptor (beta chain) and its context. The DNA is omitted, as the CDR3 cannot be located on it reliably, and the CDR3 follows TCRdb's listing. This sample was included in a study of blood T cell repertoires in COVID-19. At the level of the study: From the United States, Italy and Spain came samples of acute and convalescent COVID-19. T cells, B-cell-depleted T cells, or PBMCs provided the cDNA or gDNA that served as material.

15 amino acids form the CDR3, both terminal residues included. Germline V CDR1 and CDR2: MNHNY, SVGAGI (reference sequence). In the original analysis: Reference gene primer amplification in the assay estimated nucleated cell counts. Measured with immunoSEQ multiplex PCR; TCRdb has only the in-frame clones, and not every one. V, J and clone size reflect that table, while D and trimming were determined from the DNA. The sample records 150,000 to 200,000 clones, 83% being singletons. The chain uses TRBV6-6 and TRBJ1-1; the table calls TRBD1, which could not be checked here. This clonotype was sampled from a human donor in a cohort sampled during active COVID-19. The sequencing input was peripheral blood. CDR3 amino acids: CASSTSDTGGTEAFF.